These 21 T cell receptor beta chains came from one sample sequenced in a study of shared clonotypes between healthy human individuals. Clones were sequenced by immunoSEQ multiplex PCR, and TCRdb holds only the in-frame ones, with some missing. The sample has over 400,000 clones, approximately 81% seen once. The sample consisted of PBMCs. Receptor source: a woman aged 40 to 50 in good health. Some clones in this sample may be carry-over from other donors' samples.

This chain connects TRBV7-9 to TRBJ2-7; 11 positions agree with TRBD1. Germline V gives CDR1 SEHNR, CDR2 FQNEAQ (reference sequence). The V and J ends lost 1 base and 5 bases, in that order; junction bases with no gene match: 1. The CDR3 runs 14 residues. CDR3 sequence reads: CASSLGTGGHEQYF. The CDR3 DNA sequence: TGTGCCAGCAGCTTAGGGACAGGGGGCCACGAGCAGTACTTC. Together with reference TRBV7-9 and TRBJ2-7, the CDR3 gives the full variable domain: DTGVSQNPRHKITKRGQNVTFRCDPISEHNRLYWYRQTLGQGPEFLTYFQNEAQLEKSRLLSDRFSAERPKGSFSTLEIQRTEQGDSAMYLCASSLGTGGHEQYFGPGTRLTVT.

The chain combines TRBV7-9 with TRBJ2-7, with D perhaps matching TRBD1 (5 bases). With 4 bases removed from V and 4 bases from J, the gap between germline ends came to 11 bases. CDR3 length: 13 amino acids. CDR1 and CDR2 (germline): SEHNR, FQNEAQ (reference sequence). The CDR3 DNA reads TGTGCCAGCAGCTATGACAGTGGGTACGAGCAGTACTTC. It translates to CASSYDSGYEQYF.

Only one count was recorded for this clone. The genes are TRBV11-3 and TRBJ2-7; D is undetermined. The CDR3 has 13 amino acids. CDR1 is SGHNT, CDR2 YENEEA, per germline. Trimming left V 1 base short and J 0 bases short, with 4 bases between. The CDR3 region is CASSLGRSYEQYF. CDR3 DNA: TGTGCCAGCAGCTTAGGACGCTCCTACGAGCAGTACTTC.

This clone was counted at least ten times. The CDR3 reads CASSPRTAPIHGYTF. The CDR3, as DNA: TGTGCCAGTAGTCCTCGGACAGCGCCTATCCATGGCTACACCTTC. The chain couples TRBV19 to TRBJ1-2, with D maybe TRBD1 (6 bases). The germline V and J ends were trimmed by 5 bases and 6 bases, with 19 bases remaining between them. The germline V gene encodes CDR1 LNHDA and CDR2 SQIVND (reference sequence). The CDR3 totals 15 residues.

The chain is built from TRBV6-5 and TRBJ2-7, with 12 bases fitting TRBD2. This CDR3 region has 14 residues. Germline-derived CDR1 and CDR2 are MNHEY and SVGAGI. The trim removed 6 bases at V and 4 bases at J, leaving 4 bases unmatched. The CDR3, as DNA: TGTGCCAGCAGCCTGGGGACTAGCGGGTACGAGCAGTACTTC. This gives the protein CASSLGTSGYEQYF.

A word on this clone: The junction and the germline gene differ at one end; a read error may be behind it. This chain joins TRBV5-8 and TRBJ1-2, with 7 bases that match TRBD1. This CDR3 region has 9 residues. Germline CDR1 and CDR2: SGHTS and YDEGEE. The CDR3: CASSYGTDF. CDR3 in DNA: TGTGCCAGCAGCTATGGGACAGACTTC.

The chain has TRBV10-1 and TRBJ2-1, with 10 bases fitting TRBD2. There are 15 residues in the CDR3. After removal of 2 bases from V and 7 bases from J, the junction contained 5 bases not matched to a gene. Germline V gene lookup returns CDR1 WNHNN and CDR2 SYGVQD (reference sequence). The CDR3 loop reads CASSESGRARNEQFF. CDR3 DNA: TGCGCCAGCAGTGAGAGCGGGAGGGCCCGGAATGAGCAGTTCTTC.

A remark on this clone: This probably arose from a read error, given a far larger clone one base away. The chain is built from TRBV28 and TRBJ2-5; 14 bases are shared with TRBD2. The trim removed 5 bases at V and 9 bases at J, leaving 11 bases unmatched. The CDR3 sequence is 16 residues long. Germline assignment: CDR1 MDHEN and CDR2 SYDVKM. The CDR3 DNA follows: TGTGCCAGCAGTCCCGGGACTAGCGGGAGTGTTCAGGCCCAGTACTTC. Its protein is CASSPGTSGSVQAQYF.

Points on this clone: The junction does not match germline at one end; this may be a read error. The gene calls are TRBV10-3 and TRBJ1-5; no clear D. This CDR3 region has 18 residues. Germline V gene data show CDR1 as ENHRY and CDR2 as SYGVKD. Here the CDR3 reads CASSRGFGGEAQNQPLQF. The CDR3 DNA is TGTGCCAGCAGTCGTGGATTCGGCGGGGAAGCTCAGAATCAGCCCCTGCAGTTT.

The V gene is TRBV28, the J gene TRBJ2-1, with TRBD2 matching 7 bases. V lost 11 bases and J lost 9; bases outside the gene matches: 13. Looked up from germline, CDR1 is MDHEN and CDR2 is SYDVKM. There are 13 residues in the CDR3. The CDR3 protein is CAGGGELVGEQFF. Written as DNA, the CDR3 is TGTGCCGGTGGGGGGGAATTAGTAGGTGAGCAGTTCTTC.

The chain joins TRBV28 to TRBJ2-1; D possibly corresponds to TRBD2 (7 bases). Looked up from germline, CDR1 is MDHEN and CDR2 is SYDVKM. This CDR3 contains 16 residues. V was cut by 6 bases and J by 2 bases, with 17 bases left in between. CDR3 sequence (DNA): TGTGCCAGCAGAATAGGGGGGGACTCCCCCTACAATGAGCAGTTCTTC. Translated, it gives CASRIGGDSPYNEQFF.

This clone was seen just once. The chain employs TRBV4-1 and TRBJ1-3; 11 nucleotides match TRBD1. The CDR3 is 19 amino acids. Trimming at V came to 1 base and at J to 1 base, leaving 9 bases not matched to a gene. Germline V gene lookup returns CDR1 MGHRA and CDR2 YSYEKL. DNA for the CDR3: TGCGCCAGCAGCCAAGCGGGACAGGGGGTTCTTCTATCTGGAAACACCATATATTTT. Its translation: CASSQAGQGVLLSGNTIYF.

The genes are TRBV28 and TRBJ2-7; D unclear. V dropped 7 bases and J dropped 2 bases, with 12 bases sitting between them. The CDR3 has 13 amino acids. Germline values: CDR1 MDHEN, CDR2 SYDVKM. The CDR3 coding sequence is TGTGCCAGCACCTCCACAGAACCCTACGAGCAGTACTTC. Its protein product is CASTSTEPYEQYF.

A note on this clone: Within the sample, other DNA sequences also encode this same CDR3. The CDR3 coding sequence is TGTGCCAGCAGCGTAGGACAGTCCTACGAGCAGTACTTC. Amino acid sequence: CASSVGQSYEQYF. The V call is TRBV9, the J call TRBJ2-7; the D gene is possibly TRBD1 (5 bases). Trimming cost V 0 bases and J 1 base, with 5 bases left between them. Germline CDR1 SGDLS, CDR2 YYNGEE. The CDR3 is 13 residues long. The variable domain in full, completed from reference TRBV9 and TRBJ2-7, reads DSGVTQTPKHLITATGQRVTLRCSPRSGDLSVYWYQQSLDQGLQFLIQYYNGEERAKGNILERFSAQQFPDLHSELNLSSLELGDSALYFCASSVGQSYEQYFGPGTRLTVT.

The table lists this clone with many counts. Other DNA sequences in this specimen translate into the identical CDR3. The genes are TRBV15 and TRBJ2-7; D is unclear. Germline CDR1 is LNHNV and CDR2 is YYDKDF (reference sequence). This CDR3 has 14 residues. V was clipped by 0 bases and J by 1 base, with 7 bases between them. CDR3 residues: CATSRDRASYEQYF. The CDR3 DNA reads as TGTGCCACCAGCAGAGATCGAGCGTCCTACGAGCAGTACTTC.

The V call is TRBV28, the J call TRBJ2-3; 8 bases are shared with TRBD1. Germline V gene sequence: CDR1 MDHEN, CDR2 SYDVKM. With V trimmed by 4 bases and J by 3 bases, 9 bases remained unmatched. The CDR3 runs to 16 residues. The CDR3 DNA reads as TGTGCCAGCAGTTCAGCAGGGGGCATAACGACAGATACGCAGTATTTT. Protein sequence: CASSSAGGITTDTQYF.

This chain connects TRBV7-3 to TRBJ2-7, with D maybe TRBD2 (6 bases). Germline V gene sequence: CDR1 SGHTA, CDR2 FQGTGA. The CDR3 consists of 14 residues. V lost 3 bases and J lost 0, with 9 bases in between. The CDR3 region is CASSFGGSSYEQYF. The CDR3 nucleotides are TGTGCCAGCAGCTTCGGGGGAAGCTCCTACGAGCAGTACTTC. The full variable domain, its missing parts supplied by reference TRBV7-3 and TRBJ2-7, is GAGVSQTPSNKVTEKGKYVELRCDPISGHTALYWYRQSLGQGPEFLIYFQGTGAADDSGLPNDRFFAVRPEGSVSTLKIQRTERGDSAVYLCASSFGGSSYEQYFGPGTRLTVT.

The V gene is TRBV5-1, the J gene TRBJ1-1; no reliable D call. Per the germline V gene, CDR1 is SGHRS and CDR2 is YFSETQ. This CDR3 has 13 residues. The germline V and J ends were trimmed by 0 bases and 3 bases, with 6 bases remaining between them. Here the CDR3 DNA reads TGCGCCAGCAGCTTGGTTAGGGACACTGAAGCTTTCTTT. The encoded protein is CASSLVRDTEAFF.

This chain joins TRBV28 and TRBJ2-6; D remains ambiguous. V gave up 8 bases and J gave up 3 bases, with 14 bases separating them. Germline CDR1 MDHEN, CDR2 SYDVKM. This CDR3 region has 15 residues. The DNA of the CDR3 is TGTGCCAGCGGGCAGAGATCCGGTGGGGCCAACGTCCTGACTTTC. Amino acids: CASGQRSGGANVLTF.

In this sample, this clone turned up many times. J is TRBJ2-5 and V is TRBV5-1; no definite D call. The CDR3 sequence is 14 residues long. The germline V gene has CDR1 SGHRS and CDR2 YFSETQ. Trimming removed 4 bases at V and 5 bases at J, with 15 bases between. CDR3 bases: TGCGCCAGCAGCCCGGCTCTCTCTGGGGAGACCCAGTACTTC. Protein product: CASSPALSGETQYF. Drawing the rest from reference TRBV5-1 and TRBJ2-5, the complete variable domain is KAGVTQTPRYLIKTRGQQVTLSCSPISGHRSVSWYQQTPGQGLQFLFEYFSETQRNKGNFPGRFSGRQFSNSRSEMNVSTLELGDSALYLCASSPALSGETQYFGPGTRLLVL.

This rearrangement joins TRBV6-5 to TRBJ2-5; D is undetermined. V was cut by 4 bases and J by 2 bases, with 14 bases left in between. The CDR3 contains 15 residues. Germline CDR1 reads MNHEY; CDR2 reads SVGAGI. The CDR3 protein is CASSSQALNQETQYF. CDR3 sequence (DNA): TGTGCCAGCAGTTCGCAAGCACTCAATCAAGAGACCCAGTACTTC.